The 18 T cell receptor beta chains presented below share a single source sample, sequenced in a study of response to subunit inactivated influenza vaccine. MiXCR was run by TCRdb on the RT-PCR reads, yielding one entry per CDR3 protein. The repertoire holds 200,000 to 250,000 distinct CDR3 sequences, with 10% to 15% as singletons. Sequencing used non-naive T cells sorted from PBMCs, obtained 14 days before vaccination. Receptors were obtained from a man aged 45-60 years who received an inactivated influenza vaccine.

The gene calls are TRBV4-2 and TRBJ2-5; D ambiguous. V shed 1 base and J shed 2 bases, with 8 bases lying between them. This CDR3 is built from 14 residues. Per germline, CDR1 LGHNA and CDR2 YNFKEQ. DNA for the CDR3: TGTGCCAGCAGCCAAGCTCGTGATCAAGAGACCCAGTACTTC. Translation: CASSQARDQETQYF.

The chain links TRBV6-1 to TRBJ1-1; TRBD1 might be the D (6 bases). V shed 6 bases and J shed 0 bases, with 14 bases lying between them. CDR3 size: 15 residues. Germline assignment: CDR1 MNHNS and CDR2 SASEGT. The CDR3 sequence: CASSIRGRMNTEAFF. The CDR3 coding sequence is TGTGCCAGCAGCATCAGGGGCCGGATGAACACTGAAGCTTTCTTT.

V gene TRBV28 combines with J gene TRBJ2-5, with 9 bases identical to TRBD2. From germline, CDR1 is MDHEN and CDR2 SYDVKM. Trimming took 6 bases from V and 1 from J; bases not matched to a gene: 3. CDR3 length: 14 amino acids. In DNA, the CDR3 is TGTGCCAGCAGGCGGGGGGGCCGCCAAGAGACCCAGTACTTC. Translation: CASRRGGRQETQYF.

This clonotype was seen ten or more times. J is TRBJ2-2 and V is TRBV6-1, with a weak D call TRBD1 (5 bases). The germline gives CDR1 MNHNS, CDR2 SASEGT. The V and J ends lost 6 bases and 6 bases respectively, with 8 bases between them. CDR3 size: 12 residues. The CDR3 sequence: CASRARAGELFF. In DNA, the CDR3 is TGTGCCAGCAGGGCCAGGGCCGGGGAGCTGTTTTTT.

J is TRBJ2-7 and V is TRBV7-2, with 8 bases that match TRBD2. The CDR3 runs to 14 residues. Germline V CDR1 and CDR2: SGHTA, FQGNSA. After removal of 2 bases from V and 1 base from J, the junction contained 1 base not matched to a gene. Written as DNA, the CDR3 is TGTGCCAGCAGCTTAATAGCGGGGTCCTACGAGCAGTACTTC. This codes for CASSLIAGSYEQYF.

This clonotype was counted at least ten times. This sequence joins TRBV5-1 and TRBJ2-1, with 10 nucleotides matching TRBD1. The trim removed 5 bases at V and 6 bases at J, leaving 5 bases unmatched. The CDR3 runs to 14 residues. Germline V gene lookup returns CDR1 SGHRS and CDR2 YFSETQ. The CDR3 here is CASRWDRGTNEQFF. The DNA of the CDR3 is TGCGCCAGCAGATGGGACAGGGGAACCAATGAGCAGTTCTTC.

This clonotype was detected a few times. CDR3 coding DNA: TGTGCCAGCAGTCCAGACGGAAGTATAGATACGCAGTATTTT. This translates into CASSPDGSIDTQYF. This chain links TRBV12-3 or TRBV12-4 with TRBJ2-3; no clear D. Trimming shortened V by 5 bases and J by 5 bases, and 14 bases separated the two germline ends. The CDR3 spans 14 residues.

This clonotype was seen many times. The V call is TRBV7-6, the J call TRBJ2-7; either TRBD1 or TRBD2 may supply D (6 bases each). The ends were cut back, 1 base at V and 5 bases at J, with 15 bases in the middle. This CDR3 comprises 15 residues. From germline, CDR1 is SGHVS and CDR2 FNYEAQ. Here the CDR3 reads CASSLGLRGADEQYF. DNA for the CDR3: TGTGCCAGCAGCTTAGGTTTAAGGGGGGCAGACGAGCAGTACTTC. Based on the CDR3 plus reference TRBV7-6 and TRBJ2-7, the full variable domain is GAGVSQSPRYKVTKRGQDVALRCDPISGHVSLYWYRQALGQGPEFLTYFNYEAQQDKSGLPNDRFSAERPEGSISTLTIQRTEQRDSAMYRCASSLGLRGADEQYFGPGTRLTVT.

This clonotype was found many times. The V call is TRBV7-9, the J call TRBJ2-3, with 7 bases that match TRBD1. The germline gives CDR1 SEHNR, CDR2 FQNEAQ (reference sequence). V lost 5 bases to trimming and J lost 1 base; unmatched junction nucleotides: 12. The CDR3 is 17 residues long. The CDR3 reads CASSPGVGTAGTDTQYF. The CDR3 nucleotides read TGTGCCAGCAGCCCCGGTGTCGGGACAGCCGGCACAGATACGCAGTATTTT.

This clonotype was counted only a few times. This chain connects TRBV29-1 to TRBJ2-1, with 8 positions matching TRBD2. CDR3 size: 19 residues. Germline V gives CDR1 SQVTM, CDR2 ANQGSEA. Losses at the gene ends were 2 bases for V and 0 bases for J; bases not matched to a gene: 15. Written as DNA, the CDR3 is TGCAGCGTTGAAAGGGCCGCAGGTGTCCTAGCGGGCTCCTACAATGAGCAGTTCTTC. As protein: CSVERAAGVLAGSYNEQFF.

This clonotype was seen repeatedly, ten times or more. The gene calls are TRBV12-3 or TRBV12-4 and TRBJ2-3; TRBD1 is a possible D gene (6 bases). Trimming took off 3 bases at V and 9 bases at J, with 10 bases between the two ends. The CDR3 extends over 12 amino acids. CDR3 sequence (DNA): TGTGCCAGCAGTTTTGGGGGCGGCACGCAGTATTTT. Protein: CASSFGGGTQYF.

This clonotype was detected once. This CDR3 is CASSPRQGTYNEQFF. The CDR3 DNA is TGTGCCAGCAGCCCCCGACAGGGTACCTACAATGAGCAGTTCTTC. V usage is TRBV11-3 and J usage is TRBJ2-1, with 7 bases matching TRBD1. The germline CDR1 and CDR2 sequences are SGHNT and YENEEA. The CDR3 is 15 residues long. With 5 bases clipped from V and 2 bases from J, the junction kept 6 bases outside the gene matches.

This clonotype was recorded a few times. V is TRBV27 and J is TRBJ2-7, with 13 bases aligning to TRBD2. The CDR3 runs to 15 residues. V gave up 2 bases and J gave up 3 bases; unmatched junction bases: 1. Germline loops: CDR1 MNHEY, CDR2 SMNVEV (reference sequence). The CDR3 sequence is CASSLGTSGNYEQYF. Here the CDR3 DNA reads TGTGCCAGCAGTTTAGGGACTAGCGGGAACTACGAGCAGTACTTC.

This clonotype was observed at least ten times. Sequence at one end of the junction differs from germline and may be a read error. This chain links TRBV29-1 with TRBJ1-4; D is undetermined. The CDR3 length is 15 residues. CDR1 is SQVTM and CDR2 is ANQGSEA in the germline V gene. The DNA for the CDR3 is TGCAGCGTTGTTTATACACCAATACTTAATGGAAAACTGTTTTTT. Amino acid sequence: CSVVYTPILNGKLFF.

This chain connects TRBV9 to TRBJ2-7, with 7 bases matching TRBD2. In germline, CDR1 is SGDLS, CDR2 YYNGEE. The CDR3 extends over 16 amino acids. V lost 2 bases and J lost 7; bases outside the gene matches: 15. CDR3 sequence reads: CASSVAVVGGPGEQYF. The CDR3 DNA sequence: TGTGCCAGCAGCGTGGCGGTCGTGGGAGGGCCGGGAGAGCAGTACTTC.

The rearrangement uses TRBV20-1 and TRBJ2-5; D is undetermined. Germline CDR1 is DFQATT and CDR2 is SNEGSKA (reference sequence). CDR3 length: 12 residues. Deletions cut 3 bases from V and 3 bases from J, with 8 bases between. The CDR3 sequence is CSASGKEETQYF. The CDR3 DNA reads TGCAGTGCTAGTGGGAAGGAAGAGACCCAGTACTTC.

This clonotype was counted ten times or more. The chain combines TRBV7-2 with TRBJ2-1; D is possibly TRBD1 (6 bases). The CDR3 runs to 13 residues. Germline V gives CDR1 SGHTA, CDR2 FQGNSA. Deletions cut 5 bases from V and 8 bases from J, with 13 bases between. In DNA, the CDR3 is TGTGCCAGCAGCCCCCAGGGGTTAGATGAGCAGTTCTTC. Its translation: CASSPQGLDEQFF.

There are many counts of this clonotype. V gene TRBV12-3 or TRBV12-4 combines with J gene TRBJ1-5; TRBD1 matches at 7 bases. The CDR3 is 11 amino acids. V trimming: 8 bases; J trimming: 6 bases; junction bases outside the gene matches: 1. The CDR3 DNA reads TGTGCCAGCCAGGGGGGTCAGCCCCAGCATTTT. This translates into CASQGGQPQHF.